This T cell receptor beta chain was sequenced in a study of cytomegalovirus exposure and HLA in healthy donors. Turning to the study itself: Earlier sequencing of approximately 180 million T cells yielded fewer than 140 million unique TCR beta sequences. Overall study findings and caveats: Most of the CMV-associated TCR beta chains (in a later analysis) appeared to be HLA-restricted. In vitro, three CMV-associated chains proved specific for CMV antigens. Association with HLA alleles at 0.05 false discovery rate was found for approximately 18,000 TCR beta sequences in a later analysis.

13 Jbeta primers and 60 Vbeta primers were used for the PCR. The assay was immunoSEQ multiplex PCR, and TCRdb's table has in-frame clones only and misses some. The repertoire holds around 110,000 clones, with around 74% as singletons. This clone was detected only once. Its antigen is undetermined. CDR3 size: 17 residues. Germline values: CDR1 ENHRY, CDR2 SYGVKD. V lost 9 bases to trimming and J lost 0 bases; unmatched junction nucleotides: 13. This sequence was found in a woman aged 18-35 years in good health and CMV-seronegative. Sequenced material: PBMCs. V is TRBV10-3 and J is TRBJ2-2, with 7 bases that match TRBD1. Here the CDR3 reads CAISPRPGQSNTGELFF. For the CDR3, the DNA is TGTGCCATAAGCCCACGTCCGGGACAGTCGAACACCGGGGAGCTGTTTTTT.